The next 8 T cell receptor beta chains were all read from a single sample in a study of tumor and adjacent non-tumor tissue in lung cancer. TCRbeta libraries were built with three rounds of nested PCR, modified from ARM-PCR. TCRdb called the multiplex PCR reads again in MiXCR, with one record for every CDR3 protein. The sample carries 60,000 to 85,000 distinct CDR3 sequences, less than 85% recorded once. No cell sorting was done before RNA was extracted from the tissue. Distant lung tissue was collected more than 3 cm away from the tumor edge. The sample was distant non-tumor lung tissue. These receptors all stem from a man between 70 and 80 years old with non-small cell lung cancer.

About this clonotype: One end of the junction does not line up with germline, which may come from a read error. V usage is TRBV12-3 or TRBV12-4 and J usage is TRBJ2-1; D remains ambiguous. CDR3 size: 11 residues. The CDR3 DNA reads TGTGTCAGCAGCTCCCTGCAGGAGCAGTTTTTC. The encoded protein is CVSSSLQEQFF.

Only one count was recorded for this clonotype. This sequence joins TRBV28 and TRBJ1-5, with a possible D match to TRBD1 (5 bases). There are 15 residues in the CDR3. From germline, CDR1 is MDHEN and CDR2 SYDVKM. The V end lost 7 bases, the J end lost 11 bases, and 24 bases lay between the germline ends. This chain's CDR3 is CASTAPEGLNQSQHF. The CDR3 nucleotides are TGTGCCAGCACCGCGCCGGAGGGGTTGAATCAATCCCAGCATTTT.

The chain couples TRBV11-2 to TRBJ1-1; TRBD1 might be the D (5 bases). CDR3 size: 14 residues. CDR1 is SGHAT, CDR2 FQNNGV, per germline. CDR3 DNA: TGTGACAGGAGCCGGACGACGGTTTATACTGAAGCTTTCTTT. Translated: CDRSRTTVYTEAFF.

Note on this clonotype: Mismatch with germline at one junction end may stem from a read error. The chain uses TRBV7-8 and TRBJ2-2; TRBD1 matches at 7 bases. The CDR3 sequence is 15 residues long. Germline V gene data show CDR1 as SGHVS and CDR2 as FQNEAQ. The CDR3 loop reads CASSLGTVNTRELFF. The DNA of the CDR3 is TGTGCCAGCAGCCTTGGGACAGTTAACACCAGGGAGCTGTTTTTC.

With regard to this clonotype: Its ends do not fully match the called genes, so a read error is possible. The V call is TRBV4-1, the J call TRBJ2-3, with D possibly matching TRBD2 (5 bases). This CDR3 contains 14 residues. Germline CDR1 reads MGHRA; CDR2 reads YSYEKL. DNA for the CDR3: TGCGCCAACTGCCAAGAATCTAGCACAGATACGCGGTATTTT. This translates into CANCQESSTDTRYF.

About this clonotype: Its ends do not fully match the called genes, so a read error is possible. V usage is TRBV28 and J usage is TRBJ2-1; 7 bases match TRBD1. This CDR3 is built from 14 residues. Germline V gene sequence: CDR1 MDHEN, CDR2 SYDVKM. The CDR3 coding sequence is TGTGCCAGAAGTTTATCCTACAGGGGTTGGGAGCAGTTCTTC. This encodes CARSLSYRGWEQFF.

Worth noting for this clonotype: At one of its ends the junction is not consistent with the germline gene, which may arise from a read error. The chain uses TRBV12-5 and TRBJ1-1; D gene uncertain. This CDR3 is 18 amino acids long. Germline CDR1 reads LGHNT; CDR2 reads FRNRAP. CDR3 sequence (DNA): TGTCCTAGTGGTTTGGCCCTCTCCGGGGTCGGAGGAAACAGTGAAGCTTTCTTT. Its translation: CPSGLALSGVGGNSEAFF.

This clonotype was seen a single time. The junction departs from germline at one end; a sequencing error may be responsible. The chain couples TRBV6-5 to TRBJ2-7; D unresolved. The CDR3 extends over 13 amino acids. CDR1 MNHEY and CDR2 SVGAGI come from the germline V gene. The CDR3 loop is CASCYTDSYEQYF. The CDR3 DNA sequence: TGTGCCAGCTGTTACACAGACTCCTACGAGCAATACTTC.